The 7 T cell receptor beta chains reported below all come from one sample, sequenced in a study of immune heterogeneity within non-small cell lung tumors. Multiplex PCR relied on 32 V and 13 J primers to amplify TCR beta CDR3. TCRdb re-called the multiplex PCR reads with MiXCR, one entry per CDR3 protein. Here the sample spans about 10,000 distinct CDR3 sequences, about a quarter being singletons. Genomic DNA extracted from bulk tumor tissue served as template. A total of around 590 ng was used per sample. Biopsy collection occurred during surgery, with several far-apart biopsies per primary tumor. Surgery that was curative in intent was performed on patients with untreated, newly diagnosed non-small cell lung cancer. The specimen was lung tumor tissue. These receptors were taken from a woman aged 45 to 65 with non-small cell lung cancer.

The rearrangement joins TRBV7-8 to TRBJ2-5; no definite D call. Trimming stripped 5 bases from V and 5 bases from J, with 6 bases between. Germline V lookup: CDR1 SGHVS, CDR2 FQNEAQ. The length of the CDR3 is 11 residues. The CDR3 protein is CASSPQETQYF. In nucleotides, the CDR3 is TGTGCCAGCAGCCCGCAGGAGACCCAGTACTTC.

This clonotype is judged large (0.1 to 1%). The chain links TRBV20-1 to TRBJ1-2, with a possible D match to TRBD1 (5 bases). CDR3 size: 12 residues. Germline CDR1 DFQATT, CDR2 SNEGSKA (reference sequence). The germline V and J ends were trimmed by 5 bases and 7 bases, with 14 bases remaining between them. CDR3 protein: CSARTGRTGYTF. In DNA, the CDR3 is TGCAGTGCTCGGACGGGACGGACTGGCTACACCTTC.

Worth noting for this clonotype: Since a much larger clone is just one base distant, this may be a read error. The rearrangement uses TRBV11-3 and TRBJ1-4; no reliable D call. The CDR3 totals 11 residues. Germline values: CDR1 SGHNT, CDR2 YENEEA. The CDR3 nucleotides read TGTGCCAGCAGCGCTAATGAAGAACTGTTTTTT. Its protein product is CASSANEELFF.

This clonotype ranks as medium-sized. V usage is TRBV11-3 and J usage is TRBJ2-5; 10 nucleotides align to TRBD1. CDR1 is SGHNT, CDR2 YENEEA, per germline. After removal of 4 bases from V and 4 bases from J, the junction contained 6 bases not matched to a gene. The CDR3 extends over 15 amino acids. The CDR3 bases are TGTGCCAGCAGCTCCGGGACAGGGGTTCGAGAGACCCAGTACTTC. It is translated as CASSSGTGVRETQYF.

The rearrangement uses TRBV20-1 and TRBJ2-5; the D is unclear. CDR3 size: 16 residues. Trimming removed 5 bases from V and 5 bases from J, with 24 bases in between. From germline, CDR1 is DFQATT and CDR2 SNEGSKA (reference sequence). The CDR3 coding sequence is TGCAGTGCTTGGAACTTTTTTGGGCGGACCGGGGAGACCCAGTACTTC. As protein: CSAWNFFGRTGETQYF.

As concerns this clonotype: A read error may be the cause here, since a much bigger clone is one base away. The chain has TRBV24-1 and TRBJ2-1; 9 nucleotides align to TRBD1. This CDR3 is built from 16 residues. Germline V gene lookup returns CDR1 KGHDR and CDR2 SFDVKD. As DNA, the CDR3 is TGTCCCACCAGTGCCCCCGGGACAGGGCTCGGGAATGAGCAGTTCTTC. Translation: CPTSAPGTGLGNEQFF.

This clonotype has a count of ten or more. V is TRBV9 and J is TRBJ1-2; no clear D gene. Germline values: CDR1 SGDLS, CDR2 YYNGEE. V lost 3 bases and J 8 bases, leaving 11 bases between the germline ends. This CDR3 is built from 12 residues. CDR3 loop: CASSEIGGGYTF. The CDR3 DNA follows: TGTGCCAGCAGCGAGATAGGAGGCGGCTACACCTTC.